Below are 15 T cell receptor beta chains sequenced from a single sample in a study of post-analysis software for immune sequencing data. Unique molecular identifiers tagged the TCR beta cDNA libraries. TCRdb reanalysed the PCR reads using MiXCR and keeps one entry per CDR3 protein. The sample records more than 450,000 distinct CDR3 sequences, around 40% being singletons. Regarding the study as a whole: Controls had lower frequencies than patients of four or five TRBV segments, which included TRBV5-6, TRBV5-1 and TRBV20-1.

For these TCRs, the target antigens are not known. Sequencing was performed on blood. The receptors come from a girl aged 10 to 17 with multiple sclerosis.

This clonotype was counted between two and nine times. J is TRBJ2-5 and V is TRBV2; the match to TRBD2 covers 8 bases. V dropped 1 base and J dropped 2; count of bases not matched to a gene: 9. This CDR3 is built from 17 residues. Per germline, CDR1 SNHLY and CDR2 FYNNEI. The DNA of the CDR3 is TGTGCCAGCAGTGAAGTCAACCAGCGGGGGCCTCAAGAGACCCAGTACTTC. Amino acids: CASSEVNQRGPQETQYF.

This chain uses TRBV27 with TRBJ1-1; 7 nucleotides match TRBD1. The CDR3 is made up of 15 amino acids. The germline V gene has CDR1 MNHEY and CDR2 SMNVEV (reference sequence). J lost 1 base, V lost 4 bases, and 6 bases had no gene match. CDR3 amino acids: CASSSRGLGNTEAFF. CDR3 nucleotides: TGTGCCAGCAGTTCAAGGGGGCTCGGGAACACTGAAGCTTTCTTT.

The chain has TRBV20-1 and TRBJ1-1; D ambiguous. V was shortened by 2 bases and J by 0 bases, with 10 bases between the two germline ends. The CDR3 length is 14 residues. Germline CDR1 DFQATT, CDR2 SNEGSKA (reference sequence). This chain's CDR3 is CSARQNSLNTEAFF. The CDR3 region has the DNA TGCAGTGCTAGACAGAACTCTTTGAACACTGAAGCTTTCTTT.

Concerning this clonotype itself: The junction departs from the called germline gene at one end, perhaps through a read error. The chain couples TRBV6-5 to TRBJ2-4; a possible D gene is TRBD2 (5 bases). Near its end, the DNA agrees better with TRBJ2-5, so the J call may be wrong. The CDR3 length is 14 residues. Germline V gene data show CDR1 as MNHEY and CDR2 as SVGAGI. The CDR3 coding sequence is TGTGCCGGCAGTTACTCGATTTCGGGGGAGACCCAGTACTTC. It is translated as CAGSYSISGETQYF.

This clonotype was counted between two and nine times. The rearrangement joins TRBV28 to TRBJ2-7; tentatively, D is TRBD1 (5 bases). There are 13 residues in the CDR3. Trimming removed 3 bases at V and 3 bases at J, with 9 bases between. The germline V gene encodes CDR1 MDHEN and CDR2 SYDVKM. The CDR3 sequence is CASSFAGRYEQYF. The CDR3 DNA reads TGTGCCAGCAGTTTTGCAGGGCGCTACGAGCAGTACTTC.

The V and J genes are TRBV25-1 and TRBJ2-7, with D unclear. Looked up from germline, CDR1 is MGHDK and CDR2 is SYGVNS. Between the trimmed V and J ends, which lost 1 base and 5 bases, there was a span of 12 bases. CDR3 length: 14 residues. The CDR3 region has the DNA TGTGCCAGCAGTGAATCGGTAGGGAAGCACGAGCAGTACTTC. Protein sequence: CASSESVGKHEQYF.

This clonotype showed up just a few times. The gene calls are TRBV27 and TRBJ2-1, with TRBD1 matching over 9 bases. After removal of 5 bases from V and 2 bases from J, the junction contained 7 bases not matched to a gene. Germline CDR1 and CDR2: MNHEY and SMNVEV (reference sequence). This CDR3 is built from 16 residues. In nucleotides, the CDR3 is TGTGCCAGCAGTGGACAGGGGAAAAGGACCTACAATGAGCAGTTCTTC. Protein sequence: CASSGQGKRTYNEQFF.

V and J are TRBV20-1 and TRBJ1-2; no clear D. CDR1 DFQATT and CDR2 SNEGSKA come from the germline V gene (reference sequence). The length of the CDR3 is 13 residues. V dropped 6 bases and J dropped 8 bases, with 19 bases sitting between them. In nucleotides, the CDR3 is TGCAGTGCGCCCCGTGGGCATCCCACCGGCTACACCTTC. Translated: CSAPRGHPTGYTF.

This clonotype was found a few times. The V and J genes are TRBV6-1 and TRBJ2-7, with D perhaps TRBD2 (6 bases). Looked up from germline, CDR1 is MNHNS and CDR2 is SASEGT. V was shortened by 5 bases and J by 6 bases, with 23 bases between the two germline ends. The CDR3 runs to 16 residues. The DNA for the CDR3 is TGTGCCAGCAGTCGAAGGAGCCTAGCGTCGAACAGCGAGCAGTACTTC. This gives the protein CASSRRSLASNSEQYF.

The V call is TRBV5-1, the J call TRBJ2-1; TRBD2 matches 7 bases. The CDR3 is made up of 15 amino acids. Germline V lookup: CDR1 SGHRS, CDR2 YFSETQ. V lost 0 bases, J lost 12 bases, and 12 bases stayed unmatched. The CDR3 sequence: CASSLAGASGILQFF. In nucleotides, the CDR3 is TGCGCCAGCAGCTTGGCTGGGGCTAGCGGCATTCTGCAGTTCTTC.

The chain links TRBV4-1 to TRBJ2-7; D is ambiguous. The germline gives CDR1 MGHRA, CDR2 YSYEKL. Trimming took off 0 bases at V and 3 bases at J, with 9 bases between the two ends. The CDR3 extends over 14 amino acids. The DNA of the CDR3 is TGCGCCAGCAGCCAAGATCCTGTGAGCTACGAGCAGTACTTC. It translates to CASSQDPVSYEQYF.

The table lists this clonotype with a count of one. This chain uses TRBV24-1 with TRBJ1-3; D gene ambiguous. The ends were cut back, 9 bases at V and 2 bases at J, with 10 bases in the middle. CDR1 and CDR2 from the germline V gene are KGHDR and SFDVKD. The CDR3 has 13 residues. The CDR3, as DNA: TGTGCCACCTCGACGGGGACTGGAAACACCATATATTTT. This encodes CATSTGTGNTIYF.

This sequence joins TRBV13 and TRBJ1-2; maybe TRBD1 (5 bases). CDR3 length: 14 amino acids. Trimming cost V 7 bases and J 4 bases, with 16 bases left between them. Per germline, CDR1 PRHDT and CDR2 FYEKMQ (reference sequence). As DNA, the CDR3 is TGTGCCAGCACCCTAGCGCAGGGCAGCTATGGCTACACCTTC. It specifies CASTLAQGSYGYTF.

This rearrangement joins TRBV7-9 to TRBJ1-1, with a weak D call TRBD1 (5 bases). This CDR3 has 15 residues. V was shortened by 1 base and J by 4 bases, with 13 bases between the two germline ends. The germline V gene encodes CDR1 SEHNR and CDR2 FQNEAQ (reference sequence). The CDR3 sequence is CASSLDAAGGTEAFF. The DNA of the CDR3 is TGTGCCAGCAGCTTAGATGCGGCTGGGGGCACTGAAGCTTTCTTT.

The V and J genes are TRBV7-9 and TRBJ2-1; 7 nucleotides agree with TRBD2. The CDR3 is made up of 17 amino acids. V lost 5 bases and J lost 5; bases outside the gene matches: 15. Germline V gene lookup returns CDR1 SEHNR and CDR2 FQNEAQ (reference sequence). The CDR3 DNA reads TGTGCCAGCAGCAAGCTTAGGGGCGGGAGCCACCACAATGAGCAGTTCTTC. This sequence encodes CASSKLRGGSHHNEQFF.